A selection of T cell receptor beta chains follows, all from one sample in a study of blood T cell repertoires in COVID-19. TCRdb's table, derived via immunoSEQ multiplex PCR, lists solely in-frame clones and lacks some. The repertoire holds approximately 71,000 clones, 88% seen once, with under 6% in the top ten. The sequenced material came from peripheral blood. The receptor source for this set is a human donor in a cohort sampled during active COVID-19. CDR3s include the opening cysteine and the closing phenylalanine or tryptophan.

v_gene	j_gene	CDR3aa
TRBV3-1/TRBV3-2	TRBJ2-3	CASSQRRTSGSNTQYF
TRBV5-1	TRBJ2-6	CASTGGLPSGANVLTF
TRBV28	TRBJ1-1	CASIYPGANTEAFF
TRBV6-7	TRBJ2-1	CASISYRRGTGYNEQFF
TRBV3-1/TRBV3-2	TRBJ2-1	CASSQGPGNDEQFF
TRBV4-1	TRBJ2-3	CASSQDLPTERADTQYF
TRBV6-5	TRBJ2-2	CASRGTGAGELFF
TRBV20-1	TRBJ2-3	CSASPSSTDTQYF
TRBV18	TRBJ2-1	CASSPEQNEQFF
TRBV25-1	TRBJ2-6	CASRPHGGADGANVLTF
TRBV18	TRBJ1-4	CASSRGTAANEKLFF
TRBV3-1/TRBV3-2	TRBJ2-5	CASSQGFGGQETQYF
TRBV24-1	TRBJ1-2	CATSGRGLDYGYTF
TRBV19	TRBJ2-3	CASTGEYSTDTQYF
TRBV28	TRBJ1-4	CASSSGREKLFF
TRBV6-2/TRBV6-3	TRBJ1-5	CASSYRERLPNQPQHF
TRBV10-3	TRBJ2-3	CAISATDTQYF
TRBV5-1	TRBJ2-5	CASSFGGEETQYF
TRBV5-1	TRBJ2-7	CASSLGPSRGSYEQYF
TRBV15	TRBJ2-7	CATSKRGQVASGDEQYF
TRBV5-4	TRBJ2-7	CASSLNSGGAYEQYF
TRBV4-3	TRBJ1-4	CASSQETAGTHEKLFF
TRBV27	TRBJ1-5	CASSPLDRENQPQHF
TRBV7-2	TRBJ2-4	CASSLEAGRNIQYF
TRBV4-1	TRBJ2-5	CASSLQDWETQYF
TRBV5-1	TRBJ2-5	CASSLGQGGETQYF
TRBV6-2/TRBV6-3	TRBJ1-1	CASSLQAWTEAFF
TRBV6-1	TRBJ1-6	CASSEVGIGGGSPLHF
TRBV6-2/TRBV6-3	TRBJ2-1	CASSYSPARVFINEQFF
TRBV4-1	TRBJ2-1	CASSQDGTGWNEQFF
TRBV3-1/TRBV3-2	TRBJ2-5	CASSQDRARTQYF
TRBV5-4	TRBJ2-2	CASSSSGSVGGELFF
TRBV6-1	TRBJ2-7	CASSQADSSYEQYF
TRBV6-1	TRBJ2-1	CASSETSHNEQFF
TRBV27	TRBJ1-1	CASSSWTGKDTEAFF
TRBV7-3	TRBJ1-2	CASSLGPDYGYTF
TRBV10-1	TRBJ2-1	CASTSRSYNEQFF
TRBV2	TRBJ2-5	CASSRTSGSWQETQYF
TRBV5-4	TRBJ2-5	CASSSDSGETQYF
TRBV6-5	TRBJ2-5	CASAPGQQETQYF
TRBV19	TRBJ1-2	CASSAYGYGYTF
TRBV6-1	TRBJ2-5	CASSEPGQGLQETQYF
TRBV21-1	TRBJ2-2	CASSKGARERGTGELFF
TRBV19	TRBJ2-3	CASSIGTSGHTDTQYF
TRBV7-2	TRBJ1-2	CATQGTSNYGYTF
TRBV5-8	TRBJ1-1	CASSLSRNTEAFF
TRBV30	TRBJ2-7	CAWTRRGLAYEQYF
TRBV7-2	TRBJ1-4	CASSFQGLEKLFF
TRBV5-8	TRBJ1-1	CASSLFRGHSNTEAFF
TRBV7-2	TRBJ1-5	CASSSQGGGQPQHF
TRBV6-5	TRBJ2-5	CASNLQGEGETQYF